The rows below give T cell receptor beta chains drawn from one sample of a study of OX40 agonist ivuxolimab in advanced cancers. Profiled with immunoSEQ multiplex PCR; TCRdb holds only in-frame clones, not every one. Among about 83,000 clones listed, approximately 91% were seen once. The source was CD4+ or CD8+ T cells sorted from blood, collected in a trial of the OX40 agonist ivuxolimab. The receptors originated from an adult with an advanced solid tumor such as melanoma, head and neck, liver or kidney cancer. The CDR3 runs from the conserved cysteine through the conserved F or W. Fields, in order: J gene, D gene, clone size, V gene, CDR3 protein, CDR3 DNA. The D gene is left open where the match is weak. Size is omitted from some rows. Given values are once, few, many or a class for expanded clones.

>TRBJ2-7|.|.|TRBV11-2
CASSPSSYEQYF
TGTGCCAGCAGCCCGAGCTCCTACGAGCAGTACTTC
>TRBJ1-1|.|.|TRBV9
CASSGTANTEAFF
TGTGCCAGCAGCGGGACGGCGAACACTGAAGCTTTCTTT
>TRBJ1-5|.|.|TRBV19
CASTVAAHGNQPQHF
TGTGCCAGTACGGTTGCAGCCCACGGGAATCAGCCCCAGCATTTT
>TRBJ2-1|TRBD1|.|TRBV18
CASSPGQGNYNEQFF
TGTGCCAGCTCACCGGGACAGGGAAACTACAATGAGCAGTTCTTC
>TRBJ1-3|TRBD1|.|TRBV15
CATSRDPGTGSGNTIYF
TGTGCCACCAGCAGGGACCCAGGGACAGGGTCTGGAAACACCATATATTTT
>TRBJ2-1|TRBD1|.|TRBV9
CASSVSPLGQLRDEQFF
TGTGCCAGCAGCGTATCCCCCCTGGGACAGCTGAGGGATGAGCAGTTCTTC
>TRBJ2-5|TRBD1|.|TRBV18
CASSLNPGQGINPKETQYF
TGTGCCAGCTCACTTAACCCGGGACAGGGAATAAACCCGAAAGAGACCCAGTACTTC
>TRBJ2-5|.|.|TRBV4-1
CASSQDRSGETQYF
TGCGCCAGCAGCCAAGACAGGTCGGGGGAGACCCAGTACTTC
>TRBJ1-2|TRBD1|few|TRBV25-1
CASSEGQYYGYTF
TGTGCCAGCAGTGAGGGACAGTACTATGGCTACACCTTC
>TRBJ1-5|.|.|TRBV23-1
CASSQCTLGRACNQPQHF
TGCGCCAGCAGTCAATGCACCCTGGGCAGGGCCTGCAATCAGCCCCAGCATTTT
>TRBJ1-2|.|.|TRBV6-5
CASGEGANYGYTF
TGTGCCAGCGGGGAGGGAGCTAACTATGGCTACACCTTC
>TRBJ2-5|.|.|TRBV11-2
CASSLAGYAETQYF
TGTGCCAGCAGCTTAGCAGGGTACGCGGAGACCCAGTACTTC
>TRBJ2-7|TRBD1|.|TRBV11-3
CASSPRTGGGEQYF
TGTGCCAGCAGCCCCCGGACAGGGGGAGGCGAGCAGTACTTC
>TRBJ1-5|.|.|TRBV10-3
CATRLGDQPQHF
TGTGCCACCAGACTGGGCGATCAGCCCCAGCATTTT
>TRBJ2-5|TRBD2|.|TRBV7-2
CASSESGGGETQYF
TGTGCCAGCAGCGAGAGCGGGGGCGGGGAGACCCAGTACTTC
>TRBJ1-1|TRBD1|.|TRBV19
CASRGSAGGSEAFF
TGTGCCAGTAGGGGGTCGGCAGGGGGTTCCGAAGCTTTCTTT
>TRBJ1-6|.|.|TRBV5-1
CATRTDNSPLHF
TGCGCCACCCGGACAGATAATTCACCCCTCCACTTT
>TRBJ2-7|.|once|TRBV9
CASSLTYEQYF
TGTGCCAGCAGCCTAACCTACGAGCAGTACTTC
>TRBJ2-2|.|.|TRBV14
CASSRDLTGELFF
TGTGCCAGCAGTAGGGACCTCACCGGGGAGCTGTTTTTT
>TRBJ1-5|TRBD1|.|TRBV18
CASSLDRVGEPQHF
TGTGCCAGCTCACTAGACAGGGTGGGTGAGCCCCAGCATTTT
>TRBJ2-3|.|once|TRBV6-1
CASSAISTDTQYF
TGTGCCAGCAGTGCTATTTCCACAGATACGCAGTATTTT
>TRBJ2-1|TRBD2|.|TRBV2
CAAGYRREQREQFF
TGTGCCGCGGGATATAGGCGGGAGCAAAGAGAGCAGTTCTTC
>TRBJ1-1|.|.|TRBV5-1
CASSRDLNTEAFF
TGCGCCAGCAGCAGGGACCTGAACACTGAAGCTTTCTTT
>TRBJ1-2|.|.|TRBV2
CASSETTARNGYTF
TGTGCCAGCAGTGAGACGACAGCTAGGAATGGCTACACCTTC
>TRBJ2-3|.|few|TRBV9
CASSSGRLALDTQYF
TGTGCCAGCAGCTCCGGCAGGCTAGCGCTAGATACGCAGTATTTT
>TRBJ2-2|TRBD1|.|TRBV5-4
CASSFPGTGSGELFF
TGTGCCAGCAGCTTTCCCGGGACAGGGTCCGGGGAGCTGTTTTTT
>TRBJ2-3|.|once|TRBV9
CASSVVGGTDTQYF
TGTGCCAGCAGCGTAGTCGGGGGCACAGATACGCAGTATTTT
>TRBJ1-4|TRBD1|.|TRBV7-9
CASSLEGTVNEKLFF
TGTGCCAGCAGCTTAGAAGGGACAGTTAATGAAAAACTGTTTTTT
>TRBJ1-2|.|.|TRBV7-2
CASSLRVGDGAYTF
TGTGCCAGCAGCTTAAGGGTTGGGGACGGGGCTTACACCTTC
>TRBJ1-5|TRBD1|.|TRBV5-1
CASSTGDPSNQPQHF
TGCGCCAGCAGCACAGGGGACCCTTCCAATCAGCCCCAGCATTTT
>TRBJ2-7|TRBD1|once|TRBV2
CASRTPGQDSYEQYF
TGTGCCAGCAGGACCCCGGGACAGGACTCCTACGAGCAGTACTTC
>TRBJ1-4|TRBD1|.|TRBV7-8
CASSLGDRGGEKLFF
TGTGCCAGCAGCTTAGGGGACAGGGGGGGCGAAAAACTGTTTTTT
>TRBJ1-6|.|.|TRBV30
CAYNGIHANSPLHF
TGTGCCTACAACGGGATCCACGCCAATTCACCCCTCCACTTT